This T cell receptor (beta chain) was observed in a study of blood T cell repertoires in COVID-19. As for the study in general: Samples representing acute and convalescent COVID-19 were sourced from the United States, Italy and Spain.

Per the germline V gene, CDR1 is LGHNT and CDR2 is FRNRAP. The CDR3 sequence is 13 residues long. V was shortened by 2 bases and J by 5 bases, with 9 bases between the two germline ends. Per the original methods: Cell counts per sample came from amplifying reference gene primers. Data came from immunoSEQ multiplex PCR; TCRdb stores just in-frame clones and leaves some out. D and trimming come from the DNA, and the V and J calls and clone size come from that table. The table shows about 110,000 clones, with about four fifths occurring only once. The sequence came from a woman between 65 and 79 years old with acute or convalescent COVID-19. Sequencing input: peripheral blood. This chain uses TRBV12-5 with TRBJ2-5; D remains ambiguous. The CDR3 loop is CASGLMSGETQYF. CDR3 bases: TGTGCTAGTGGTTTGATGTCCGGGGAGACCCAGTACTTC.